The 31 T cell receptor beta chains given below trace back to one sample, sequenced in a study of PD-L1 blockade in urothelial cancer. The protocol was immunoSEQ multiplex PCR, while the TCRdb copy is restricted to in-frame clones and leaves out a portion. This table has tens of thousands of clones, approximately 80% appearing once. The material was PBMCs, obtained around atezolizumab (anti-PD-L1) treatment. These receptors were taken from a man in his sixties or seventies with urothelial cancer.

This chain links TRBV6-6 with TRBJ1-1; D might be TRBD1 (5 bases). Germline loops: CDR1 MNHNY, CDR2 SVGAGI (reference sequence). This CDR3 contains 14 residues. The V end lost 1 base, the J end lost 4 bases, and 10 bases lay between the germline ends. CDR3 protein: CASSYFREGTEAFF. The CDR3 DNA sequence: TGTGCCAGCAGTTACTTCAGGGAGGGCACTGAAGCTTTCTTT.

This clone was picked up a small number of times. The chain uses TRBV18 and TRBJ1-4; 9 bases match TRBD1. Germline loops: CDR1 KGHSH, CDR2 LQKENI. CDR3 size: 14 residues. Germline trimming cut 2 bases from V and 7 bases from J; bases unmatched to any gene: 2. The chain's CDR3 is CASSPGTGPEKLFF. Written as DNA, the CDR3 is TGTGCCAGCTCACCAGGGACAGGGCCTGAAAAACTGTTTTTT.

This chain joins TRBV6-1 and TRBJ1-2; 9 nucleotides line up with TRBD1. CDR3 length equals 15 residues. J lost 7 bases, V lost 4 bases, and 10 bases had no gene match. Germline CDR1 and CDR2: MNHNS and SASEGT. As DNA, the CDR3 is TGTGCCAGCAGTGTCGACAGGGGGACTTTGGGTGGCTACACCTTC. Protein product: CASSVDRGTLGGYTF.

The chain is built from TRBV5-4 and TRBJ1-4; 7 bases map to TRBD1. Germline V gene sequence: CDR1 SGHNT, CDR2 YYREEE (reference sequence). The V gene end was trimmed by 0 bases and the J gene end by 4 bases; junction bases not matched to a gene: 3. The CDR3 runs to 15 residues. This CDR3 is CASSLATGNNEKLFF. The CDR3, as DNA: TGTGCCAGCAGCTTGGCGACAGGGAATAATGAAAAACTGTTTTTT.

The chain carries TRBV7-9 and TRBJ1-1, with TRBD1 matching over 9 bases. This CDR3 has 16 amino acids. Per germline, CDR1 SEHNR and CDR2 FQNEAQ (reference sequence). The trim removed 3 bases at V and 3 bases at J, leaving 8 bases unmatched. CDR3 sequence reads: CASSLGQGLRDTEAFF. DNA for the CDR3: TGTGCCAGCAGCTTGGGACAGGGCCTGCGGGACACTGAAGCTTTCTTT.

The V and J genes are TRBV7-2 and TRBJ1-1; D is perhaps TRBD1 (6 bases). Germline values: CDR1 SGHTA, CDR2 FQGNSA. V was cut by 5 bases and J by 4 bases, with 14 bases left in between. CDR3 length: 14 amino acids. As DNA, the CDR3 is TGTGCCAGCAGCCCCCGACAGGACCTCACTGAAGCTTTCTTT. Its protein is CASSPRQDLTEAFF. The entire variable domain, with the rest obtained from reference TRBV7-2 and TRBJ1-1, is as follows: GAGVSQSPSNKVTEKGKDVELRCDPISGHTALYWYRQSLGQGLEFLIYFQGNSAPDKSGLPSDRFSAERTGGSVSTLTIQRTQQEDSAVYLCASSPRQDLTEAFFGQGTRLTVV.

The chain uses TRBV7-3 and TRBJ1-1; 8 positions agree with TRBD1. J was trimmed by 5 bases and V by 0 bases; bases with no gene match: 5. Germline lookup yields CDR1 SGHTA and CDR2 FQGTGA. The CDR3 sequence is 15 residues long. DNA for the CDR3: TGTGCCAGCAGCTTAACAGCAGGGGGCGAGACTGAAGCTTTCTTT. It is translated as CASSLTAGGETEAFF.

The V gene is TRBV4-3, the J gene TRBJ2-5; a weak D match, TRBD1 (5 bases). The J call may not be correct, given that the DNA end is closer to TRBJ2-7. Per the germline V gene, CDR1 is LGHNA and CDR2 is YSLEER. CDR3 length: 16 amino acids. Here the CDR3 DNA reads TGCGCCAGCAGCCAAGTTCTGACCGCCAGGGTCCACGAGCAGTACTTC. Protein: CASSQVLTARVHEQYF.

This clone was recorded once. V is TRBV29-1 and J is TRBJ2-5; 12 bases agree with TRBD2. This CDR3 has 13 amino acids. V shed 7 bases, J shed 4 bases, and the junction held 4 bases outside the gene matches. In germline, CDR1 is SQVTM, CDR2 ANQGSEA. In nucleotides, the CDR3 is TGCAGCGCTGAGACTAGCGGGGGAGAGACCCAGTACTTC. Protein sequence: CSAETSGGETQYF.

The rearrangement links TRBV19 to TRBJ2-2; possibly TRBD2 for D (6 bases). This CDR3 is built from 14 residues. Germline assignment: CDR1 LNHDA and CDR2 SQIVND (reference sequence). The germline V and J ends were trimmed by 1 base and 4 bases, with 7 bases remaining between them. CDR3 loop: CASSIGRGTGELFF. The CDR3 DNA reads as TGTGCCAGTAGTATAGGGCGGGGCACCGGGGAGCTGTTTTTT.

This chain connects TRBV19 to TRBJ2-7; 7 bases are shared with TRBD1. The CDR3 is 14 amino acids. With V trimmed by 4 bases and J by 3 bases, 6 bases remained unmatched. Germline CDR1 reads LNHDA; CDR2 reads SQIVND (reference sequence). In DNA form, the CDR3 reads TGTGCCAGTAGTACCTCGCACAGGGGCTACGAGCAGTACTTC. Translating it yields CASSTSHRGYEQYF.

V usage is TRBV5-1 and J usage is TRBJ2-3; 7 nucleotides match TRBD1. Germline V gene sequence: CDR1 SGHRS, CDR2 YFSETQ. V gave up 3 bases and J gave up 0 bases; unmatched junction bases: 4. This CDR3 has 15 amino acids. DNA for the CDR3: TGCGCCAGCAGCTCGACAGGGAAGAGCACAGATACGCAGTATTTT. Its protein product is CASSSTGKSTDTQYF.

The chain employs TRBV18 and TRBJ1-2, with D possibly TRBD1 on 6 matching bases. This CDR3 region has 12 residues. With 3 bases removed from V and 7 bases from J, the gap between germline ends came to 9 bases. Germline V gene sequence: CDR1 KGHSH, CDR2 LQKENI. In DNA, the CDR3 is TGTGCCAGCTCACCTCGGGACACTGGCTACACCTTC. This translates into CASSPRDTGYTF.

This clone was recorded once. V gene TRBV6-1 combines with J gene TRBJ2-7; TRBD2 matches 8 bases. The V gene end was trimmed by 9 bases and the J gene end by 2 bases; junction bases not matched to a gene: 12. From germline, CDR1 is MNHNS and CDR2 SASEGT. The CDR3 sequence is 15 residues long. For the CDR3, the DNA is TGTGCCAGTGGGGATCTGTCGGGAGGGGCCTACGAGCAGTACTTC. Its protein product is CASGDLSGGAYEQYF.

In its sample, this clone was seen a few times. V is TRBV6-1 and J is TRBJ1-2; D is uncertain. CDR1 and CDR2 (germline): MNHNS, SASEGT. Between the trimmed V and J ends, which lost 3 bases and 5 bases, there was a span of 4 bases. The CDR3 loop spans 11 amino acids. CDR3 in amino acids: CASSEAYGYTF. The DNA for the CDR3 is TGTGCCAGCAGTGAGGCATATGGCTACACCTTC.

The chain employs TRBV7-7 and TRBJ2-1; the D gene is possibly TRBD2 (7 bases). Germline lookup yields CDR1 SSHAT and CDR2 FNYEAQ (reference sequence). The CDR3 covers 15 residues. The V gene lost 1 base and the J gene lost 5 bases, with 12 bases spanning the gap. As DNA, the CDR3 is TGTGCCAGCAGCTTAGAGGGGGGGAGTAACAATGAGCAGTTCTTC. This translates into CASSLEGGSNNEQFF.

This chain links TRBV25-1 with TRBJ2-7; 7 bases line up with TRBD1. V shed 7 bases, J shed 1 base, and the junction held 13 bases outside the gene matches. The CDR3 spans 16 residues. Germline V lookup: CDR1 MGHDK, CDR2 SYGVNS. This CDR3 is CASTKGGRGESYEQYF. The CDR3 coding sequence is TGTGCCAGCACAAAAGGGGGCAGGGGCGAATCCTACGAGCAGTACTTC.

V and J are TRBV27 and TRBJ1-5; tentatively, D is TRBD1 (5 bases). This CDR3 has 15 residues. Germline assignment: CDR1 MNHEY and CDR2 SMNVEV (reference sequence). Trimming took off 2 bases at V and 5 bases at J, with 13 bases between the two ends. CDR3 loop: CASSLVWGGDQPQHF. CDR3 nucleotide sequence: TGTGCCAGCAGTTTAGTATGGGGAGGGGATCAGCCCCAGCATTTT.

The CDR3 is CASSYQGSSYEQYF. DNA for the CDR3: TGTGCCAGCAGTTACCAGGGGAGCTCCTACGAGCAGTACTTC. This chain connects TRBV6-5 to TRBJ2-7, with a weak D call TRBD1 (6 bases). Trimming took 2 bases from V and 0 from J, leaving 8 bases between them. The V gene's germline CDR1 is MNHEY and CDR2 SVGAGI. The CDR3 runs to 14 residues.

The genes are TRBV27 and TRBJ1-1, with D unclear. Germline-derived CDR1 and CDR2 are MNHEY and SMNVEV (reference sequence). The V gene lost 4 bases and the J gene lost 10 bases, with 19 bases spanning the gap. CDR3 length equals 14 residues. CDR3 in amino acids: CASSSHGPKAGAFF. The CDR3 nucleotides are TGTGCCAGCAGTTCCCACGGGCCTAAGGCGGGAGCTTTCTTT.

The chain is built from TRBV2 and TRBJ1-5; 9 bases agree with TRBD1. V shed 6 bases, J shed 4 bases, and the junction held 7 bases outside the gene matches. Germline V gene data show CDR1 as SNHLY and CDR2 as FYNNEI. The CDR3 is 15 amino acids. CDR3 protein: CASSPTGGPNQPQHF. The CDR3, as DNA: TGTGCCAGCAGCCCAACAGGGGGCCCAAATCAGCCCCAGCATTTT.

J is TRBJ2-7 and V is TRBV7-2; D is perhaps TRBD2 (6 bases). The V and J ends lost 1 base and 1 base respectively, with 14 bases between them. In germline, CDR1 is SGHTA, CDR2 FQGNSA. The CDR3 has 16 amino acids. The CDR3 here is CASSLDSPGLSYEQYF. The CDR3 DNA is TGTGCCAGCAGCTTAGATTCCCCGGGACTGTCCTACGAGCAGTACTTC.

The chain combines TRBV10-3 with TRBJ1-2; 7 positions match TRBD1. Trimming at V came to 4 bases and at J to 5 bases, leaving 13 bases not matched to a gene. Germline-derived CDR1 and CDR2 are ENHRY and SYGVKD. The CDR3 runs to 16 residues. CDR3 loop: CAISVGQGGQGYGYTF. The CDR3 DNA sequence: TGTGCCATCAGTGTAGGCCAGGGGGGCCAGGGGTATGGCTACACCTTC.

V is TRBV5-1 and J is TRBJ1-1; D remains unclear. Germline assignment: CDR1 SGHRS and CDR2 YFSETQ. The CDR3 runs to 12 residues. With 1 base removed from V and 5 bases from J, the gap between germline ends came to 6 bases. The CDR3 loop is CASSLIGTEAFF. The CDR3 DNA sequence: TGCGCCAGCAGCTTGATCGGGACTGAAGCTTTCTTT.

In this sample, this clone turned up a few times. The chain uses TRBV11-2 and TRBJ2-1; 15 nucleotides agree with TRBD2. This CDR3 has 16 amino acids. Looked up from germline, CDR1 is SGHAT and CDR2 is FQNNGV. The J segment lost 7 bases and the V segment lost 4 bases, leaving 5 bases of the junction unmatched. The CDR3 sequence is CASSSRTSGRENEQFF. For the CDR3, the DNA is TGTGCCAGCAGCTCCCGGACTAGCGGGAGGGAGAATGAGCAGTTCTTC.

The chain carries TRBV2 and TRBJ1-1; D is ambiguous. The V gene lost 0 bases and the J gene lost 1 base, with 9 bases spanning the gap. The CDR3 consists of 15 residues. CDR1 and CDR2 (germline): SNHLY, FYNNEI. The CDR3 sequence is CASSEAARQNTEAFF. The CDR3 DNA is TGTGCCAGCAGTGAAGCCGCCAGACAGAACACTGAAGCTTTCTTT.

This chain connects TRBV5-1 to TRBJ2-3; the match to TRBD2 covers 8 bases. V was pared by 5 bases and J by 5 bases, with 13 bases of the junction left unmatched. CDR1 is SGHRS, CDR2 YFSETQ, per germline. The CDR3 is 16 amino acids. CDR3 residues: CASRSAGGGPQDTQYF. CDR3 coding DNA: TGCGCCAGCAGGTCGGCCGGCGGGGGGCCTCAAGATACGCAGTATTTT.

This clone came up once. The chain is built from TRBV11-3 and TRBJ1-3; D gene unclear. The ends were cut back, 5 bases at V and 0 bases at J, with 11 bases in the middle. The CDR3 has 15 residues. The germline CDR1 and CDR2 sequences are SGHNT and YENEEA. The DNA of the CDR3 is TGTGCCAGCAGCCCGAATGACTACTCTGGAAACACCATATATTTT. This sequence encodes CASSPNDYSGNTIYF.

The V call is TRBV7-8, the J call TRBJ1-5, with 7 bases lining up with TRBD1. Germline CDR1 SGHVS, CDR2 FQNEAQ. With V trimmed by 4 bases and J by 2 bases, 8 bases remained unmatched. The CDR3 has 16 residues. The CDR3, as DNA: TGTGCCAGCAGCTCCACGAGGGGGCTTGGCAATCAGCCCCAGCATTTT. Its protein product is CASSSTRGLGNQPQHF.

The chain carries TRBV2 and TRBJ1-5; 11 positions agree with TRBD1. V was clipped by 6 bases and J by 2 bases; unmatched bases: 0. This CDR3 has 14 residues. From germline, CDR1 is SNHLY and CDR2 FYNNEI. CDR3 coding DNA: TGTGCCAGCAGGGGACAGGGGGGCAATCAGCCCCAGCATTTT. This sequence encodes CASRGQGGNQPQHF.

The chain is built from TRBV4-3 and TRBJ2-1; 10 bases map to TRBD2. The CDR3 contains 19 residues. Germline trimming cut 0 bases from V and 0 bases from J; bases unmatched to any gene: 8. Per germline, CDR1 LGHNA and CDR2 YSLEER. The CDR3 region is CASSQDFSGGFSSYNEQFF. The CDR3 DNA follows: TGCGCCAGCAGCCAAGACTTTAGCGGGGGGTTTAGCTCCTACAATGAGCAGTTCTTC.